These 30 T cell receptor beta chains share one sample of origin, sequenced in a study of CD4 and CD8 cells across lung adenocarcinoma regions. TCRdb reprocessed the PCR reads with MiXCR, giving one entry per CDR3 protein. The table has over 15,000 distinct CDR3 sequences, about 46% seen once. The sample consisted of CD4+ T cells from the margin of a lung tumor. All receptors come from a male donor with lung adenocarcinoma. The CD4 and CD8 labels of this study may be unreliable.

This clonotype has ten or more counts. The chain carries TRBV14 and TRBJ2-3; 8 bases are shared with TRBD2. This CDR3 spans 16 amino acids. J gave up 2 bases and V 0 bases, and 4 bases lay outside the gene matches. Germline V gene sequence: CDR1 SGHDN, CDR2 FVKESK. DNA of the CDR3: TGTGCCAGCAGCCAAGAACTAGCGGCACCCACAGATACGCAGTATTTT. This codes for CASSQELAAPTDTQYF.

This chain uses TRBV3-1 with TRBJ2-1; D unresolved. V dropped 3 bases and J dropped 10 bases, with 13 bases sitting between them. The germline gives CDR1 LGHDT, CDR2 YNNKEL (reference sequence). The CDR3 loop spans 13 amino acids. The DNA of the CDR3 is TGTGCCAGCAGCCAGGGATTAACCAGGGAGCAGTTCTTC. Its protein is CASSQGLTREQFF.

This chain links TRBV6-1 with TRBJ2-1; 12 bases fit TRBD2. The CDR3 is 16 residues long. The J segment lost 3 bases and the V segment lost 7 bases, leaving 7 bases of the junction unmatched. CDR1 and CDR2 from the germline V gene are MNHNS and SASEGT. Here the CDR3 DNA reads TGTGCCAGCATGCCTAGCGGGGGGGTGATCTACAATGAGCAGTTCTTC. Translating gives CASMPSGGVIYNEQFF.

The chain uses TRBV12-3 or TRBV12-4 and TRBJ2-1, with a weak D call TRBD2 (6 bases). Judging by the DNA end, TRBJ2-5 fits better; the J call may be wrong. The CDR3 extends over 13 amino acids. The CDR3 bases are TGTGCCAGCAGTTTTAGCGGTACAGAGACCCAGTACTTC. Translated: CASSFSGTETQYF.

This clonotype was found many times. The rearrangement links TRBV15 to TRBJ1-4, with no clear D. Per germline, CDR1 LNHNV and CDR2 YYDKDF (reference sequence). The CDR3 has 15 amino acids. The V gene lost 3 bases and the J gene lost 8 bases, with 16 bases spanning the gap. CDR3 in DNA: TGTGCCACCAGCAGCCCACTGAGGCATGGAGAAAAACTGTTTTTT. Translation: CATSSPLRHGEKLFF.

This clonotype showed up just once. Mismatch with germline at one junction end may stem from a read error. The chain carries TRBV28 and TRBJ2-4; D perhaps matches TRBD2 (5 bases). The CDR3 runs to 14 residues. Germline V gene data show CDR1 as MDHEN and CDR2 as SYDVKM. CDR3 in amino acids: CASRELGAQDTQYF. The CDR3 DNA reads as TGTGCCAGCAGGGAACTGGGAGCCCAAGACACTCAGTACTTT.

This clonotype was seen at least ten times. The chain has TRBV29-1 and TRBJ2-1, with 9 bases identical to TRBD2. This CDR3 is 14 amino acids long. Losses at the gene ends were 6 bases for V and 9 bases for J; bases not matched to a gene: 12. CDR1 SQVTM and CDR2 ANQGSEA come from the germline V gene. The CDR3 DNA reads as TGCAGCGTAGACAATAGCGGGGGAGCGTCTGAGCAGTTCTTC. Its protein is CSVDNSGGASEQFF.

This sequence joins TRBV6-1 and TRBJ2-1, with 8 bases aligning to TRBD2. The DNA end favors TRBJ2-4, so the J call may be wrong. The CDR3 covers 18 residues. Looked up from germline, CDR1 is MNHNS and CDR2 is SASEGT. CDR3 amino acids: CASSETGGGGRDKETQYF. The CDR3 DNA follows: TGTGCCAGCAGTGAAACGGGAGGGGGGGGCCGTGACAAAGAGACTCAGTACTTC.

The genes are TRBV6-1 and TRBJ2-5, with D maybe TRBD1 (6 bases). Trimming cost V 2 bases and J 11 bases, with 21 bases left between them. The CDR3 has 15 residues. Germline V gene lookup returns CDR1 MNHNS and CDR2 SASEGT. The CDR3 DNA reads TGTGCCAGCAGTGAAAGTGGGGGCCACTACAATGAGCAGTACTTC. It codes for CASSESGGHYNEQYF.

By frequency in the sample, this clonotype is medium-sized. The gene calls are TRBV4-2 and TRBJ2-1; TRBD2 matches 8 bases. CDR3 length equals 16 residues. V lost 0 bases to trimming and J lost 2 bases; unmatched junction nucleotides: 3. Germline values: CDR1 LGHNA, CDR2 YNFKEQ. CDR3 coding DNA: TGTGCCAGCAGCCAAGAAGGTAGCGGGACCTACAATGAGCAGTTCTTC. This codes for CASSQEGSGTYNEQFF.

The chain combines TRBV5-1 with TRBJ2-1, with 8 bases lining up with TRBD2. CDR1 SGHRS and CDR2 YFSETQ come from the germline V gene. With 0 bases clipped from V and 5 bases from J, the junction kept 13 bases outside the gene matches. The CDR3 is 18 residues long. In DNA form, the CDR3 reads TGCGCCAGCAGCTTGGCCGCGGGAGGCCCTTCAGTCCACAATGAGCAGTTCTTC. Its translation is CASSLAAGGPSVHNEQFF.

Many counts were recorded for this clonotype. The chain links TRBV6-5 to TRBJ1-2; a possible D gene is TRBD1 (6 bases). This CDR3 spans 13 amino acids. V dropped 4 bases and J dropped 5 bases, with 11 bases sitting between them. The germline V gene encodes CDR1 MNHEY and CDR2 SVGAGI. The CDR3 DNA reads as TGTGCCAGCAGTTCCCCACAGGGATATGGCTACACCTTC. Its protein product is CASSSPQGYGYTF.

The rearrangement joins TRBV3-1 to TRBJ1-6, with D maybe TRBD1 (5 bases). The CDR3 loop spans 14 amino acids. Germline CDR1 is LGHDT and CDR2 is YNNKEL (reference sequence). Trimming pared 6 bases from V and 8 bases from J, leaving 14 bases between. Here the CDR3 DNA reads TGTGCCAGCAGTGGAAGCCTCAGGGATTCACCCCTCCACTTT. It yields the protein CASSGSLRDSPLHF.

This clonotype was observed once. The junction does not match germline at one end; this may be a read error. CDR3 nucleotide sequence: TGTGCCAGCAGCTACCAGGGCGGGACGGCCAAAGATATGCAGTATTTC. Residues: CASSYQGGTAKDMQYF. This chain links TRBV6-5 with TRBJ2-3; tentatively, D is TRBD2 (6 bases). Looked up from germline, CDR1 is MNHEY and CDR2 is SVGAGI. CDR3 length equals 16 residues.

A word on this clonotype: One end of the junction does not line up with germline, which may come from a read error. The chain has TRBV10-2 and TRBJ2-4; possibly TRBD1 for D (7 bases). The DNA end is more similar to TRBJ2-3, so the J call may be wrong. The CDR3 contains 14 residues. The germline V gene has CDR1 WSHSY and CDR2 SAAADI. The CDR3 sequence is CPSRGVGAKNMQYF. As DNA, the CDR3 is TGCCCCAGCAGGGGGGTGGGAGCCAAAAACATGCAGTATTTT.

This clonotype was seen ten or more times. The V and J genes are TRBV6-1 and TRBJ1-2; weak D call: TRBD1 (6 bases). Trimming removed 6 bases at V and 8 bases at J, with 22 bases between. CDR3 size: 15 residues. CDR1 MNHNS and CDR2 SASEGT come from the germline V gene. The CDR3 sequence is CASREGGGGGGGYTF. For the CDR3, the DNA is TGTGCCAGCAGGGAGGGGGGGGGGGGGGGGGGGGGCTACACCTTC.

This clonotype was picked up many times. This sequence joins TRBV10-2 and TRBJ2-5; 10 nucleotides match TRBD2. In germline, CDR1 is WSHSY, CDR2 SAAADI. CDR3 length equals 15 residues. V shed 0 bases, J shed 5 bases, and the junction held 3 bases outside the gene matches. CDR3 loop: CASSESERGGETQYF. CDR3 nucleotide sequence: TGCGCCAGCAGTGAGTCGGAGCGGGGGGGGGAGACCCAGTACTTC.

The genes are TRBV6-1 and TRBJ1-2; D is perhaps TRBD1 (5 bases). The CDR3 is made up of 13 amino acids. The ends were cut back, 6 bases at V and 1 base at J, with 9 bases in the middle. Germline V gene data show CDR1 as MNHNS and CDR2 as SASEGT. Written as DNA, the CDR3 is TGTGCCAGCAGGGACATCTTTAACTATGGCTACACCTTC. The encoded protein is CASRDIFNYGYTF.

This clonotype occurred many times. The CDR3 region has the DNA TGTGCCAGCAGTGAGGTCCCTGACGGGAAGCAGTTCTTC. Encoded protein: CASSEVPDGKQFF. The chain employs TRBV6-1 and TRBJ2-1, with D possibly TRBD2 on 5 matching bases. V lost 3 bases and J lost 11, with 14 bases in between. Germline CDR1 reads MNHNS; CDR2 reads SASEGT. The CDR3 has 13 amino acids.

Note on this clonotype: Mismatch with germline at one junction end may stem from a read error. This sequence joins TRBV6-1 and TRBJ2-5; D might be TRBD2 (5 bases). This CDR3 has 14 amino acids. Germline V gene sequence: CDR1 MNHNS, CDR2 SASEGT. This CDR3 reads CAGSGSRATETQYF. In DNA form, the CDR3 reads TGTGCGGGCAGCGGATCCAGAGCTACAGAGACGCAGTATTTC.

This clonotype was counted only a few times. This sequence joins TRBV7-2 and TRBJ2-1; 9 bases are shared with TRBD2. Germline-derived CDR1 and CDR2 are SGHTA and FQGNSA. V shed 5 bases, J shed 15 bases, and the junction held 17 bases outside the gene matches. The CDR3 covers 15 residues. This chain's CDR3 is CASSQGNSGSVGRFF. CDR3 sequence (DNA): TGTGCCAGCAGCCAAGGTAATAGCGGGAGCGTCGGGAGGTTCTTC.

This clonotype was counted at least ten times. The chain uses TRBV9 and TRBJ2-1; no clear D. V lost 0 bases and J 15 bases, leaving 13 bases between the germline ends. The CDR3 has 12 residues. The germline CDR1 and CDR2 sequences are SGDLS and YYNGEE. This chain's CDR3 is CASSVVESLRFF. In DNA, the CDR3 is TGTGCCAGCAGCGTAGTGGAGAGCCTCAGGTTCTTC.

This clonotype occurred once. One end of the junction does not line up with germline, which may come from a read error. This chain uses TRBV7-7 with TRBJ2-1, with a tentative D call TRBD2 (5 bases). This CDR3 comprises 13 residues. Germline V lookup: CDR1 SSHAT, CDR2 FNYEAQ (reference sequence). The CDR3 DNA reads TGTGCTAGCAGCTCGGCCTCAGGAGGTGAGCAGCTCTTC. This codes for CASSSASGGEQLF.

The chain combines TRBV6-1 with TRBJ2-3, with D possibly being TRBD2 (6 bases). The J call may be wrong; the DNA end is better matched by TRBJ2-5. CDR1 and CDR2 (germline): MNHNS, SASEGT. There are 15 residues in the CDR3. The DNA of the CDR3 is TGTGCCAGCAGTGAATTCTTGCGGGATGGGGAGACCCAGTACTTC. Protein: CASSEFLRDGETQYF.

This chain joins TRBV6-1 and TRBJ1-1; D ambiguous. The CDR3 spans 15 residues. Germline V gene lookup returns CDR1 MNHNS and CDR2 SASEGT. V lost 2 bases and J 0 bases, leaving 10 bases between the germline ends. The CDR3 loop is CASSEKRQMNTEAFF. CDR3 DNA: TGTGCCAGCAGTGAAAAGAGGCAGATGAACACTGAAGCTTTCTTT.

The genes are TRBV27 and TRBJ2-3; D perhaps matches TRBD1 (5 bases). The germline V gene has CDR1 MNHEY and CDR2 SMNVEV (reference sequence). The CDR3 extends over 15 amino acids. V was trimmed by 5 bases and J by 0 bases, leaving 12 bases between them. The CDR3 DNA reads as TGTGCCAGCAGTCCCATGACAGCTAGCACAGATACGCAGTATTTT. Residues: CASSPMTASTDTQYF.

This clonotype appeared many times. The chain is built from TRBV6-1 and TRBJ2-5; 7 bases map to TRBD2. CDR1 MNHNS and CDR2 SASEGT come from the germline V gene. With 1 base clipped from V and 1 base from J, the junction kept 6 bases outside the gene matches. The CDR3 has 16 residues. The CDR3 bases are TGTGCCAGCAGTGAAGGGGTTGCTAGCGGCCAAGAGACCCAGTACTTC. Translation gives CASSEGVASGQETQYF.

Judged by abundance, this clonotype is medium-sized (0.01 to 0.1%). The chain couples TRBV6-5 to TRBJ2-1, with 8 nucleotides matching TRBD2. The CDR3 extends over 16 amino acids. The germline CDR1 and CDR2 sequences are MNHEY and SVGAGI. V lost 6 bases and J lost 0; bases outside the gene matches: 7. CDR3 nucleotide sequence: TGTGCCAGCAGCCGGAAAAGCGGGAGCTCCTACAATGAGCAGTTCTTC. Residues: CASSRKSGSSYNEQFF.

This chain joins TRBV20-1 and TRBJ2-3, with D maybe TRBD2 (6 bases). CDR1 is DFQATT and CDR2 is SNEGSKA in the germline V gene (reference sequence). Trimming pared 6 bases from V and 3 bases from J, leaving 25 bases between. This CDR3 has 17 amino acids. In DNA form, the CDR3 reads TGCAGTGCGAGCCCCCTACTAGGGCTGGAGGGTACAGATACGCAGTATTTT. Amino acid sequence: CSASPLLGLEGTDTQYF.

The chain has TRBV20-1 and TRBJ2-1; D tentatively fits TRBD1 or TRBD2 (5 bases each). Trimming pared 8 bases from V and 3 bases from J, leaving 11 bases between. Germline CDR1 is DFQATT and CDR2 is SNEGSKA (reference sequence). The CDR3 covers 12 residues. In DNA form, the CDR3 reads TGCAGTTGGGACCCGGGCTACAATGAGCAGTTCTTC. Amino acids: CSWDPGYNEQFF.